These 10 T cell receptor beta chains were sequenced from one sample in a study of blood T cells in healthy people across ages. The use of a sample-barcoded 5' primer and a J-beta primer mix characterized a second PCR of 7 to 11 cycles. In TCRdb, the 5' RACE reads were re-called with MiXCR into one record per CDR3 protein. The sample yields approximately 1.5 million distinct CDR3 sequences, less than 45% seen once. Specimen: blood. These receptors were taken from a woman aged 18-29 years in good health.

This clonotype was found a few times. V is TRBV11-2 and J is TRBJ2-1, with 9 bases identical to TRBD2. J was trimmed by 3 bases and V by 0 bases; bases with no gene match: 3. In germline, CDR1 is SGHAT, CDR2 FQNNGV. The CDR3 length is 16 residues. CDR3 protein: CASSLDRLAVYNEQFF. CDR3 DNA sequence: TGTGCCAGCAGCTTAGATCGACTAGCGGTCTACAATGAGCAGTTCTTC. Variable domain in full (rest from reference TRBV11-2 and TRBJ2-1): EAGVAQSPRYKIIEKRQSVAFWCNPISGHATLYWYQQILGQGPKLLIQFQNNGVVDDSQLPKDRFSAERLKGVDSTLKIQPAKLEDSAVYLCASSLDRLAVYNEQFFGPGTRLTVL.

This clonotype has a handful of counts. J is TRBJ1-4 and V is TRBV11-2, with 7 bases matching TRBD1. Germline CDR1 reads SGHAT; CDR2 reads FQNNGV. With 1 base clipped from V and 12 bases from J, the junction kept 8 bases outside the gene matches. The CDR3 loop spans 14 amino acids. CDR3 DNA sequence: TGTGCCAGCAGCTTAGGACAGGGTGGCACTGAACTGTTTTTT. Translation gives CASSLGQGGTELFF.

The CDR3 spells CASSFLAELEPQHF. The CDR3 region has the DNA TGTGCCAGCAGTTTTTTGGCCGAGTTGGAGCCCCAGCATTTT. The chain couples TRBV28 to TRBJ1-5; D uncertain. The length of the CDR3 is 14 residues. In germline, CDR1 is MDHEN, CDR2 SYDVKM. V dropped 3 bases and J dropped 8 bases, with 14 bases sitting between them. The full variable domain, with the rest looked up from reference TRBV28 and TRBJ1-5, is DVKVTQSSRYLVKRTGEKVFLECVQDMDHENMFWYRQDPGLGLRLIYFSYDVKMKEKGDIPEGYSVSREKKERFSLILESASTNQTSMYLCASSFLAELEPQHFGDGTRLSIL.

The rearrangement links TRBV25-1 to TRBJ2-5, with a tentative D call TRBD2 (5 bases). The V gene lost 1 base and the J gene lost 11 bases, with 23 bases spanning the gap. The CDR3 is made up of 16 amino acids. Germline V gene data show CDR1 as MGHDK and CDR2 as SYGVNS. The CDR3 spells CASSELKTGKVNEQYF. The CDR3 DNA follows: TGTGCCAGCAGTGAATTGAAAACGGGAAAGGTCAATGAGCAGTACTTC.

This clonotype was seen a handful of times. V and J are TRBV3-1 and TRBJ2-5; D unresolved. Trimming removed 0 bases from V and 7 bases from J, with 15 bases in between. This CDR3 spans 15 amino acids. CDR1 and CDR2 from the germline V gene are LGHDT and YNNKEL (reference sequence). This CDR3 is CASSQDTGSSGTQYF. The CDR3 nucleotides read TGTGCCAGCAGCCAAGATACGGGCAGCAGTGGGACCCAGTACTTC.

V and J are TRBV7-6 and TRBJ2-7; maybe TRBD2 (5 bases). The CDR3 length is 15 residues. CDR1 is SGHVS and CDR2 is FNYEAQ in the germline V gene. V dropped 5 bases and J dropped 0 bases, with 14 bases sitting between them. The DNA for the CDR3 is TGTGCCAGCAGCCCCTTTACTAGGAGCTCCTACGAGCAGTACTTC. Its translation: CASSPFTRSSYEQYF.

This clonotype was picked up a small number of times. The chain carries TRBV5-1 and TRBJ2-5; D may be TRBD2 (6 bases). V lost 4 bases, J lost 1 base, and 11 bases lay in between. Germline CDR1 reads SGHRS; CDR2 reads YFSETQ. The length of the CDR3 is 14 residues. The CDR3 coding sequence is TGCGCCAGCAGCAGAGCGACTAGCCAAGAGACCCAGTACTTC. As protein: CASSRATSQETQYF.

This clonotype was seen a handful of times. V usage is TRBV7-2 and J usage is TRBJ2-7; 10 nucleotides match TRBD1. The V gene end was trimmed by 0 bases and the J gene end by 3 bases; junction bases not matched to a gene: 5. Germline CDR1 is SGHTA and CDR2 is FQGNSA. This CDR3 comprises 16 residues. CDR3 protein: CASSLAGTGAIYEQYF. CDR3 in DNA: TGTGCCAGCAGCTTAGCGGGGACAGGGGCCATCTACGAGCAGTACTTC.

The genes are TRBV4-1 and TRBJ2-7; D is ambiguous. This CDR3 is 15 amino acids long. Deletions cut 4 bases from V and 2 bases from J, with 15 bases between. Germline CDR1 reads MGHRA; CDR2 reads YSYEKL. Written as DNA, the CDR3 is TGCGCCAGCAGCCGTCCCCCGGAATTCACCTACGAGCAGTACTTC. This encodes CASSRPPEFTYEQYF.

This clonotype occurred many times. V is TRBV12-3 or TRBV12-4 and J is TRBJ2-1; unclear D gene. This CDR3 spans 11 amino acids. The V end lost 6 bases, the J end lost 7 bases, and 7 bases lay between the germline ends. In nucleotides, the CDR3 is TGTGCCAGCAGCTCCCCGAATGAGCAGTTCTTC. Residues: CASSSPNEQFF.